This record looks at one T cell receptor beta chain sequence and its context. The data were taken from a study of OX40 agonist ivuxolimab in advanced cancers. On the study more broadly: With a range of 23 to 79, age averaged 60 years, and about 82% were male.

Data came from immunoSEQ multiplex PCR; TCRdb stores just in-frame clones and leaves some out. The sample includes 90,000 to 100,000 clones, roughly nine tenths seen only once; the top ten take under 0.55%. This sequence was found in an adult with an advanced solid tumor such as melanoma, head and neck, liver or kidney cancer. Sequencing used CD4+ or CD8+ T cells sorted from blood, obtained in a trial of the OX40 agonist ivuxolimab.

The CDR3 bases are TGTGCCAGCAGTCCCAGGCACACAGATACGCAGTATTTT. It translates to CASSPRHTDTQYF. This sequence joins TRBV28 and TRBJ2-3, with D unclear. CDR3 length equals 13 residues. Germline-derived CDR1 and CDR2 are MDHEN and SYDVKM. V lost 5 bases and J lost 2, with 8 bases in between.